These 27 T cell receptor beta chains were all obtained from the same sample, sequenced in a study of blood T cells in healthy people across ages. A second about 6 to 12 cycle PCR used barcoded and J-beta primers. TCRdb reanalysed the 5' RACE reads using MiXCR and keeps one entry per CDR3 protein. The sample contains 800,000 to 950,000 distinct CDR3 sequences, about 48% of which appear only once. Sequencing was carried out using blood. These receptors came from a man aged 30 to 45 in good health.

The table lists this clonotype with a few counts. The J gene is TRBJ2-3, the V gene TRBV7-2, with 13 bases fitting TRBD2. CDR1 and CDR2 from the germline V gene are SGHTA and FQGNSA. The CDR3 is 14 amino acids. V was clipped by 5 bases and J by 10 bases; unmatched bases: 6. The CDR3, as DNA: TGTGCCAGCAGCATGGGACTAGCGGGGTCTCCGCAGTATTTT. Translated: CASSMGLAGSPQYF. Based on the CDR3 plus reference TRBV7-2 and TRBJ2-3, the full variable domain is GAGVSQSPSNKVTEKGKDVELRCDPISGHTALYWYRQSLGQGLEFLIYFQGNSAPDKSGLPSDRFSAERTGGSVSTLTIQRTQQEDSAVYLCASSMGLAGSPQYFGPGTRLTVL.

Only a few counts were recorded for this clonotype. V gene TRBV7-9 combines with J gene TRBJ2-1, with 7 bases matching TRBD2. Trimming removed 7 bases from V and 9 bases from J; junction bases left unmatched: 9. CDR3 length: 13 amino acids. Germline V gene sequence: CDR1 SEHNR, CDR2 FQNEAQ (reference sequence). In nucleotides, the CDR3 is TGTGCCAGCAACCGACGGGGGGTTGCTGAGCAGTTCTTC. This translates into CASNRRGVAEQFF.

The rearrangement joins TRBV25-1 to TRBJ2-4, with TRBD2 matching 15 bases. The J call may be mistaken, given a closer DNA end match to TRBJ2-7. The CDR3 extends over 15 amino acids. The germline V gene has CDR1 MGHDK and CDR2 SYGVNS. The CDR3 nucleotides read TGTGCCAGCAGAGGACTAGCGGGAGGGACCTACGAGCAGTACTTC. Amino acid sequence: CASRGLAGGTYEQYF.

V gene TRBV28 combines with J gene TRBJ2-1; 7 bases agree with TRBD1. The CDR3 totals 12 residues. From germline, CDR1 is MDHEN and CDR2 SYDVKM. With 3 bases clipped from V and 10 bases from J, the junction kept 3 bases outside the gene matches. CDR3 coding DNA: TGTGCCAGCAGTTTTGGGGGACAGGAGCAGTTCTTC. Translating gives CASSFGGQEQFF.

The V gene is TRBV2, the J gene TRBJ1-5, with TRBD1 as a possible D gene (5 bases). There are 14 residues in the CDR3. V lost 7 bases to trimming and J lost 2 bases, with 12 bases between them. In germline, CDR1 is SNHLY, CDR2 FYNNEI. CDR3 loop: CASNLQVGNQPQHF. CDR3 nucleotides: TGTGCCAGCAACTTACAGGTCGGCAATCAGCCCCAGCATTTT.

For the CDR3, the DNA is TGTGCCAGCAGCTGGGCGGGCAATGAGCAGTTCTTC. Residues: CASSWAGNEQFF. The V gene is TRBV7-2, the J gene TRBJ2-1, with D maybe TRBD2 (5 bases). CDR1 SGHTA and CDR2 FQGNSA come from the germline V gene. Between the trimmed V and J ends, which lost 4 bases and 6 bases, there was a span of 7 bases. This CDR3 is 12 amino acids long.

The chain combines TRBV19 with TRBJ2-3; possible D gene TRBD1, 5 bases. The V end was cut by 8 bases, the J end by 5 bases, with 29 bases between. Looked up from germline, CDR1 is LNHDA and CDR2 is SQIVND (reference sequence). The CDR3 has 18 residues. For the CDR3, the DNA is TGTGCCAGTCGTACCAGGACCGCTGATTTAGCAGGGAAAGATACGCAGTATTTT. Protein: CASRTRTADLAGKDTQYF.

J is TRBJ1-2 and V is TRBV3-1; D is perhaps TRBD1 (6 bases). V lost 2 bases and J 8 bases, leaving 9 bases between the germline ends. Germline-derived CDR1 and CDR2 are LGHDT and YNNKEL (reference sequence). The CDR3 has 12 residues. CDR3 residues: CASSQRTEGYTF. In nucleotides, the CDR3 is TGTGCCAGCAGCCAAAGGACAGAAGGCTACACCTTC.

This rearrangement joins TRBV6-2 or TRBV6-3 to TRBJ2-7, with a possible D match to TRBD2 (5 bases). The CDR3 totals 12 residues. V dropped 6 bases and J dropped 3 bases, with 9 bases sitting between them. CDR1 MNHEY and CDR2 SVGEGT come from the germline V gene. The CDR3 loop is CASSQRSYEQYF. In DNA, the CDR3 is TGTGCCAGCAGCCAGCGGAGCTACGAGCAGTACTTC.

The chain links TRBV20-1 to TRBJ2-3; TRBD2 is a possible D gene (5 bases). This CDR3 is built from 12 residues. Germline lookup yields CDR1 DFQATT and CDR2 SNEGSKA (reference sequence). The CDR3 loop is CSGVPSTDTQYF. The DNA of the CDR3 is TGCAGCGGGGTTCCTAGCACAGATACGCAGTATTTT.

The chain is built from TRBV6-5 and TRBJ1-1; perhaps TRBD1 as D (5 bases). V gave up 7 bases and J gave up 7 bases, with 16 bases separating them. Germline CDR1 MNHEY, CDR2 SVGAGI. The CDR3 consists of 13 residues. The CDR3 DNA reads TGTGCCAGCATCCAAGGGGACCAGCGTGAAGCTTTCTTT. Translated, it gives CASIQGDQREAFF.

This clonotype was picked up a small number of times. A single base separates this from a much larger clone, so it may be a read error. The V gene is TRBV10-3, the J gene TRBJ2-5, with TRBD2 matching over 8 bases. Per germline, CDR1 ENHRY and CDR2 SYGVKD. Unmatched junction bases numbered 16, after V lost 10 bases and J lost 3 bases. CDR3 length: 16 residues. The CDR3 DNA is TGTGCCACCGGAGGGCCTAGACGAGCGGGGGAAGAGACCCAGTACTTC. The encoded protein is CATGGPRRAGEETQYF.

This clonotype appeared a few times. The chain joins TRBV28 to TRBJ2-1; D tentatively reads TRBD1 or TRBD2 (5 bases each). V gave up 5 bases and J gave up 0 bases, with 20 bases separating them. There are 18 residues in the CDR3. Germline V gene sequence: CDR1 MDHEN, CDR2 SYDVKM. The CDR3 coding sequence is TGTGCCAGCAGTCCCCTATGGGGGACGTTAGGCTCCTACAATGAGCAGTTCTTC. It encodes CASSPLWGTLGSYNEQFF.

The chain uses TRBV10-3 and TRBJ2-5, with no clear D. V gave up 0 bases and J gave up 4 bases, with 3 bases separating them. The germline V gene encodes CDR1 ENHRY and CDR2 SYGVKD. The CDR3 consists of 12 residues. CDR3 nucleotides: TGTGCCATCAGTGAGTCGGGAGAGACCCAGTACTTC. Amino acid sequence: CAISESGETQYF.

The V and J genes are TRBV7-9 and TRBJ2-7; weak D call: TRBD2 (6 bases). V lost 8 bases to trimming and J lost 3 bases, with 20 bases between them. Looked up from germline, CDR1 is SEHNR and CDR2 is FQNEAQ (reference sequence). This CDR3 is 15 amino acids long. This CDR3 is CASGSDVRSGYEQYF. The CDR3 nucleotides read TGTGCCAGCGGCTCCGATGTACGTAGCGGCTACGAGCAGTACTTC.

This clonotype was seen ten or more times. The J gene is TRBJ2-7, the V gene TRBV28; 10 nucleotides match TRBD1. With 5 bases clipped from V and 3 bases from J, the junction kept 1 base outside the gene matches. The CDR3 is 13 amino acids. Germline CDR1 reads MDHEN; CDR2 reads SYDVKM. For the CDR3, the DNA is TGTGCCAGCAGTAGGACAGGGGGCTACGAGCAGTACTTC. The encoded protein is CASSRTGGYEQYF. Using reference TRBV28 and TRBJ2-7 for the parts outside the CDR3, the full variable domain is DVKVTQSSRYLVKRTGEKVFLECVQDMDHENMFWYRQDPGLGLRLIYFSYDVKMKEKGDIPEGYSVSREKKERFSLILESASTNQTSMYLCASSRTGGYEQYFGPGTRLTVT.

The rearrangement links TRBV19 to TRBJ2-7; TRBD1 agrees at 8 bases. From germline, CDR1 is LNHDA and CDR2 SQIVND (reference sequence). The CDR3 length is 15 residues. Unmatched junction bases numbered 6, after V lost 1 base and J lost 4 bases. The CDR3 spells CASSIAGTGAYEQYF. Here the CDR3 DNA reads TGTGCCAGTAGTATAGCTGGGACAGGCGCGTACGAGCAGTACTTC.

The J gene is TRBJ2-7, the V gene TRBV18, with D unclear. The CDR3 consists of 14 residues. Germline lookup yields CDR1 KGHSH and CDR2 LQKENI. V lost 0 bases and J 4 bases, leaving 10 bases between the germline ends. DNA of the CDR3: TGTGCCAGCTCACCACCATATCGAGATTACGAGCAGTACTTC. This sequence encodes CASSPPYRDYEQYF.

This clonotype was counted between two and nine times. This chain links TRBV3-1 with TRBJ2-3; 11 positions match TRBD2. V was clipped by 3 bases and J by 5 bases; unmatched bases: 7. This CDR3 comprises 16 residues. Germline-derived CDR1 and CDR2 are LGHDT and YNNKEL (reference sequence). CDR3 residues: CASSQVAGGLRDTQYF. In DNA, the CDR3 is TGTGCCAGCAGCCAGGTAGCGGGGGGGCTCAGAGATACGCAGTATTTT.

V and J are TRBV6-2 or TRBV6-3 and TRBJ2-1; D possibly uses TRBD1 or TRBD2 (5 bases each). The end of the DNA is better explained by TRBJ2-7, so the J call may be wrong. Germline-derived CDR1 and CDR2 are MNHEY and SVGEGT. CDR3 length equals 15 residues. CDR3 nucleotides: TGTGCCAGCAGTTACCTCAAGGTCATGGGGGATGAGCAGTACTTC. Protein sequence: CASSYLKVMGDEQYF.

This clonotype was seen a few times. V and J are TRBV20-1 and TRBJ1-1, with a weak D call TRBD1 (5 bases). In germline, CDR1 is DFQATT, CDR2 SNEGSKA (reference sequence). Trimming removed 3 bases from V and 4 bases from J, with 15 bases in between. The CDR3 has 14 residues. CDR3 DNA: TGCAGTGCTAGGGGGGGAGGAGATCTCACTGAAGCTTTCTTT. Translated, it gives CSARGGGDLTEAFF.

The CDR3 sequence is CSGKSGGQTYSPLHF. CDR3 nucleotide sequence: TGCAGTGGGAAAAGCGGGGGACAGACGTATTCACCCCTCCACTTT. The chain couples TRBV20-1 to TRBJ1-6; TRBD1 matches 7 bases. The germline V gene has CDR1 DFQATT and CDR2 SNEGSKA (reference sequence). V was pared by 7 bases and J by 8 bases, with 14 bases of the junction left unmatched. The CDR3 totals 15 residues.

V gene TRBV11-3 combines with J gene TRBJ2-3; TRBD2 aligns across 11 bases. This CDR3 comprises 18 residues. J lost 7 bases, V lost 3 bases, and 15 bases had no gene match. Germline V gene lookup returns CDR1 SGHNT and CDR2 YENEEA. In DNA form, the CDR3 reads TGTGCCAGCAGCTTCAGAGGCGGTAGTAGCGGGGGGGAGAATACGCAGTATTTT. Translation: CASSFRGGSSGGENTQYF.

The chain is built from TRBV7-9 and TRBJ2-5; D gene ambiguous. With 2 bases removed from V and 7 bases from J, the gap between germline ends came to 11 bases. The length of the CDR3 is 13 residues. Germline values: CDR1 SEHNR, CDR2 FQNEAQ (reference sequence). In nucleotides, the CDR3 is TGTGCCAGCAGCTTAATGGGCCCCGGGACCCAGTACTTC. Protein sequence: CASSLMGPGTQYF.

Details on this clonotype: This could be a read error, since a much larger clone is one nucleotide away. The chain recombines TRBV3-1 with TRBJ2-1; 7 bases are a match to TRBD1. The CDR3 consists of 15 residues. The ends lost 3 bases at V and 2 bases at J; junction bases unmatched: 4. Germline CDR1 is LGHDT and CDR2 is YNNKEL (reference sequence). The CDR3 DNA reads as TGTGCCAGCAGCCATAGGACAGGAACCTACAATGAGCAGTTCTTC. Its protein product is CASSHRTGTYNEQFF.

The CDR3 DNA sequence: TGCGCCAGCAGCTCCGGACAGGCTAGGCACGAGCAGTACTTC. Amino acids: CASSSGQARHEQYF. The rearrangement links TRBV5-1 to TRBJ2-5, with TRBD1 matching 7 bases. Judging by the DNA end, TRBJ2-7 fits better; the J call may be wrong. The germline V gene encodes CDR1 SGHRS and CDR2 YFSETQ. There are 14 residues in the CDR3.

This clonotype was observed a single time. The chain links TRBV29-1 to TRBJ2-2; maybe TRBD1 (5 bases). The V and J ends lost 7 bases and 0 bases respectively, with 6 bases between them. The germline CDR1 and CDR2 sequences are SQVTM and ANQGSEA. This CDR3 comprises 12 residues. The CDR3 here is CSGTPNTGELFF. The CDR3 coding sequence is TGCAGCGGGACACCGAACACCGGGGAGCTGTTTTTT.